This T cell receptor (beta chain) was captured in a study of T cell responses to AZD1222 COVID-19 vaccine. Study-wide findings and caveats: Baseline antibody screening turned up just a handful of seropositive AZD1222 recipients. The study reported that nearly half of spike-specific TCRs target unmutated variant regions. The study found vaccine-associated CD4 TCRs spanning spike, dominant at 160-218 and 743-854. Among the donors, most were white British and more were female, and clonal diversity was possibly underestimated.

CDR1 is LGHDT and CDR2 is YNNKEL in the germline V gene (reference sequence). CDR3 length: 13 residues. The V end lost 1 base, the J end lost 5 bases, and 8 bases lay between the germline ends. Points on this clone: The antigen is not known.

Clones were sequenced by immunoSEQ multiplex PCR, and TCRdb holds only the in-frame ones, with some missing. The repertoire includes 95,000 to 150,000 clones, 85% to 90% of them detected once, and 2.5% to 4% sits in the top ten. This chain links TRBV3-1 (or the pseudogene TRBV3-2) with TRBJ1-1; D might be TRBD1 (6 bases). Sample: peripheral blood, taken on day 0 of AZD1222 vaccination. This clonotype originated in an adult in good health. The CDR3 loop reads CASSQGQGTEAFF. The CDR3 nucleotides are TGTGCCAGCAGCCAAGGGCAGGGGACTGAAGCTTTCTTT.